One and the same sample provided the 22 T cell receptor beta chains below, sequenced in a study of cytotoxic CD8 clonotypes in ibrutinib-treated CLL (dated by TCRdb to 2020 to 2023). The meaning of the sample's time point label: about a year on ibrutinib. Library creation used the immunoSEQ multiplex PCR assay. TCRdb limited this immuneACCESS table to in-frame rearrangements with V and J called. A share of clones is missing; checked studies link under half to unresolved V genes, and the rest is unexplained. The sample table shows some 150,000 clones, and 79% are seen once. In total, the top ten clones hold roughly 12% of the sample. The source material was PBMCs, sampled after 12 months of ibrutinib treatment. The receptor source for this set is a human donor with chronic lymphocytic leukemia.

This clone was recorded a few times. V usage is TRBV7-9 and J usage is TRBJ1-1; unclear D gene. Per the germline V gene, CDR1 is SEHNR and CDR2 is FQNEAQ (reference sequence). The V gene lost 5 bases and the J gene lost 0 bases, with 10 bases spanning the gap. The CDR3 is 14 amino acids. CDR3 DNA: TGTGCCAGCAGCCCGATTACAATGAACACTGAAGCTTTCTTT. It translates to CASSPITMNTEAFF.

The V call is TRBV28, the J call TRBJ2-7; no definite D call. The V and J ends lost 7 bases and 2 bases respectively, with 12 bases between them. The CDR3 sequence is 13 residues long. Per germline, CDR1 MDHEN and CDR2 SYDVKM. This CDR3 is CASTDSGTYEQYF. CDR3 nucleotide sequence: TGTGCCAGCACCGACTCAGGAACCTACGAGCAGTACTTC.

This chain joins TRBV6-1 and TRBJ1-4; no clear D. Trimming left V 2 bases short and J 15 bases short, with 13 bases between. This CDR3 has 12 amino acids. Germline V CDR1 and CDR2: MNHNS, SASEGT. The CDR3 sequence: CASSELGEKMFF. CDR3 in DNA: TGTGCCAGCAGTGAACTTGGCGAAAAGATGTTTTTT.

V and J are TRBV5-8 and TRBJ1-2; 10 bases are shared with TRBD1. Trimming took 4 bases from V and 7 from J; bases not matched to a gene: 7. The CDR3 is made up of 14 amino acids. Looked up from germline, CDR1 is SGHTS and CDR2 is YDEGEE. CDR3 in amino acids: CASSIRDRGSGYTF. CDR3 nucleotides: TGTGCCAGCAGCATCCGGGACAGGGGTAGTGGCTACACCTTC.

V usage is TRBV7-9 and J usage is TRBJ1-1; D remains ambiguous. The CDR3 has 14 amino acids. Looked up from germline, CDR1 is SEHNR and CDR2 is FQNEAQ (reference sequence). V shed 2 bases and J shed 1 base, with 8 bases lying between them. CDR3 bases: TGTGCCAGCAGCTTACCTATCAGGAACACTGAAGCTTTCTTT. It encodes CASSLPIRNTEAFF. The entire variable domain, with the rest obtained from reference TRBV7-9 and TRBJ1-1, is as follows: DTGVSQNPRHKITKRGQNVTFRCDPISEHNRLYWYRQTLGQGPEFLTYFQNEAQLEKSRLLSDRFSAERPKGSFSTLEIQRTEQGDSAMYLCASSLPIRNTEAFFGQGTRLTVV.

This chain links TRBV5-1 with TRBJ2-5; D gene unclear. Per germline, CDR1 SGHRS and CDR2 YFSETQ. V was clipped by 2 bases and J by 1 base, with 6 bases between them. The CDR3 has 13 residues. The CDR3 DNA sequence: TGCGCCAGCAGCTTCGACCCCCAAGAGACCCAGTACTTC. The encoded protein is CASSFDPQETQYF.

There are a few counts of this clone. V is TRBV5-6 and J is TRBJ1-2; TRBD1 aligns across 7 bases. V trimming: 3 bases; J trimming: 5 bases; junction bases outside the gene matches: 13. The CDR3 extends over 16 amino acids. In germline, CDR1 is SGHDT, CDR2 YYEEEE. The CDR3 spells CASSSSVYRGVYGYTF. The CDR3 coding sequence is TGTGCCAGCAGCTCGAGTGTGTACAGGGGAGTATATGGCTACACCTTC.

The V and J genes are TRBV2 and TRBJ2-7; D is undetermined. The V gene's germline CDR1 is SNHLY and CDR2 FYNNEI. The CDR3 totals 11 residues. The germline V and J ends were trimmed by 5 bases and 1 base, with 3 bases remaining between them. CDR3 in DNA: TGTGCCAGCAGTATTTCCTACGAGCAGTACTTC. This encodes CASSISYEQYF.

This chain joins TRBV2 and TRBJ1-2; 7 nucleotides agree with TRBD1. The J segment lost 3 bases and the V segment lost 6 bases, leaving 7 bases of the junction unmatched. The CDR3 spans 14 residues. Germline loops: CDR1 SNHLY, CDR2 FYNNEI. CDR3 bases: TGTGCCAGCAGAATCCGACAGGGATACTATGGCTACACCTTC. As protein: CASRIRQGYYGYTF.

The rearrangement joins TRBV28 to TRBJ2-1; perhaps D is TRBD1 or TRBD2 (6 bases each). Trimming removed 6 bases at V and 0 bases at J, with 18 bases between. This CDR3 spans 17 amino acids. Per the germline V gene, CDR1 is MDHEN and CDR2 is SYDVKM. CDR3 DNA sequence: TGTGCCAGCAGCCACTGGACAGTCGGGAGCTCCTACAATGAGCAGTTCTTC. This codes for CASSHWTVGSSYNEQFF.

This CDR3 is CASSLGTTGVTQYF. CDR3 coding DNA: TGTGCCAGCAGCTTAGGGACAACGGGTGTTACGCAGTATTTT. The rearrangement joins TRBV7-9 to TRBJ2-3; maybe TRBD1 (5 bases). The CDR3 contains 14 residues. Trimming took off 1 base at V and 8 bases at J, with 13 bases between the two ends. The germline V gene encodes CDR1 SEHNR and CDR2 FQNEAQ (reference sequence).

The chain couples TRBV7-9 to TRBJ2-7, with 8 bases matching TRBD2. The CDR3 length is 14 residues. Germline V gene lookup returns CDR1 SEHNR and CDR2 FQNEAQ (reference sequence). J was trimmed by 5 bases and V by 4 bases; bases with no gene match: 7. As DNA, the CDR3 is TGTGCCAGCAGCTCTCAGCGGGAGTCCAACGAGCAGTACTTC. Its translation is CASSSQRESNEQYF.

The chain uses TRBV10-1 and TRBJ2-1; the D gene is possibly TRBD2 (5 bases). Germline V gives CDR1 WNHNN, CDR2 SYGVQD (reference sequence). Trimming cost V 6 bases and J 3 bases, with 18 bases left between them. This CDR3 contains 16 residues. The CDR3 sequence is CASSGLIARSYNEQFF. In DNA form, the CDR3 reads TGCGCCAGCAGCGGACTGATAGCGAGAAGCTACAATGAGCAGTTCTTC.

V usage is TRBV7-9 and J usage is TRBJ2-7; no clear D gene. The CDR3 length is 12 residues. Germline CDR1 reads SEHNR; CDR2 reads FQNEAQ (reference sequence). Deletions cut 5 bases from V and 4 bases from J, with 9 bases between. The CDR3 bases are TGTGCCAGCAGCCTTACAGCTTACGAGCAGTACTTC. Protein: CASSLTAYEQYF. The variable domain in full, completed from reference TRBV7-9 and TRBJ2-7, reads DTGVSQNPRHKITKRGQNVTFRCDPISEHNRLYWYRQTLGQGPEFLTYFQNEAQLEKSRLLSDRFSAERPKGSFSTLEIQRTEQGDSAMYLCASSLTAYEQYFGPGTRLTVT.

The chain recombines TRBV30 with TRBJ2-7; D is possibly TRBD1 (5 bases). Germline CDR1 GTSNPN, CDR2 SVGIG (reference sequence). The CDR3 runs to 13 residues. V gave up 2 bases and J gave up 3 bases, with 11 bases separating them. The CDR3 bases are TGTGCCTGGAGTAGGGGCCGTGACTACGAGCAGTACTTC. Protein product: CAWSRGRDYEQYF. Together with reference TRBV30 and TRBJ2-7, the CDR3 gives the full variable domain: SQTIHQWPATLVQPVGSPLSLECTVEGTSNPNLYWYRQAAGRGLQLLFYSVGIGQISSEVPQNLSASRPQDRQFILSSKKLLLSDSGFYLCAWSRGRDYEQYFGPGTRLTVT.

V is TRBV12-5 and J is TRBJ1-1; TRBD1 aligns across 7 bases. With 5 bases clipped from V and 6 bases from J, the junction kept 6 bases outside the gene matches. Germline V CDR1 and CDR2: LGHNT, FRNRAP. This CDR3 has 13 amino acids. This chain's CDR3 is CASGPGQAAEAFF. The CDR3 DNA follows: TGTGCTAGTGGTCCTGGACAGGCCGCTGAAGCTTTCTTT.

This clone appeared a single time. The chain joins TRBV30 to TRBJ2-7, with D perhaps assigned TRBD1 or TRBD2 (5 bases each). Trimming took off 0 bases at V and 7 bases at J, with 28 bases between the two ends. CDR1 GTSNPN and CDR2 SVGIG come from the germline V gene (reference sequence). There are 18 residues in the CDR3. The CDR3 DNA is TGTGCCTGGAGTGTACGTTGGTCCGGAACAGGTGACCGCGGGGAGCAGTACTTC. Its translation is CAWSVRWSGTGDRGEQYF.

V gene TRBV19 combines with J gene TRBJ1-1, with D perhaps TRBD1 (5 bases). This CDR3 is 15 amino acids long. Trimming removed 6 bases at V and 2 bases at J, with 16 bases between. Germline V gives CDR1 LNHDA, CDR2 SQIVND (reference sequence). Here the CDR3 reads CASRGMGQGNTEAFF. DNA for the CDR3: TGTGCCAGTAGGGGTATGGGGCAGGGCAACACTGAAGCTTTCTTT.

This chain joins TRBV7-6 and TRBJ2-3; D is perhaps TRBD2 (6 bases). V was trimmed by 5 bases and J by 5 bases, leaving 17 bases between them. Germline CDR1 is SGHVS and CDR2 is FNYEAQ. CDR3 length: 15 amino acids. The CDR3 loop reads CASSPGLFRGDTQYF. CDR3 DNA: TGTGCCAGCAGCCCGGGACTTTTTCGAGGAGATACGCAGTATTTT.

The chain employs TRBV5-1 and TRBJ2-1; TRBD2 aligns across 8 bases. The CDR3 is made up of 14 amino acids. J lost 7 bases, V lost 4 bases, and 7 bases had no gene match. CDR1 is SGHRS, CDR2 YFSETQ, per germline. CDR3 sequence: CASSLGLVGNEQFF. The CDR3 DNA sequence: TGCGCCAGCAGCCTGGGACTAGTTGGTAATGAGCAGTTCTTC.

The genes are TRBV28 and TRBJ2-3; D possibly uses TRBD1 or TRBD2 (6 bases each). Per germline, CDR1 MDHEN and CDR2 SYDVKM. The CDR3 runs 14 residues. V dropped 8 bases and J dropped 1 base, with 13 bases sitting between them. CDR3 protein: CASGSRGRTDTQYF. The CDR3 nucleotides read TGTGCCAGCGGATCTCGGGGGCGCACAGATACGCAGTATTTT.

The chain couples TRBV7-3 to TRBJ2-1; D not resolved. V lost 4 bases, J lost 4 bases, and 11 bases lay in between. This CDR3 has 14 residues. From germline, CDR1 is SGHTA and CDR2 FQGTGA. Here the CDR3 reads CASSSAPGYNEQFF. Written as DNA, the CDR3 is TGTGCCAGCAGCTCCGCCCCTGGGTACAATGAGCAGTTCTTC.